A single sample is the source of the 13 T cell receptor beta chains below, sequenced in a study of shared clonotypes between healthy human individuals. Libraries were prepared by immunoSEQ multiplex PCR; TCRdb keeps only in-frame clonotypes and omits some of them. This sample has around 95,000 clones, with 65% to 70% found just once. The sample was memory CD8+ T cells sorted from blood. Documented subset: CD45RO+ cells pooled with CCR7-negative TemRA cells. These receptors were collected from a man in his thirties or forties in good health.

The chain recombines TRBV5-4 with TRBJ2-7; tentatively, D is TRBD1 (6 bases). The CDR3 has 11 amino acids. CDR1 is SGHNT and CDR2 is YYREEE in the germline V gene (reference sequence). V was shortened by 3 bases and J by 9 bases, with 10 bases between the two germline ends. The DNA for the CDR3 is TGTGCCAGCAGCTCCACACAGGGGCAGTACTTC. It codes for CASSSTQGQYF.

This clone was seen a handful of times. The V and J genes are TRBV5-1 and TRBJ2-2; D ambiguous. The CDR3 consists of 16 residues. Germline V gene sequence: CDR1 SGHRS, CDR2 YFSETQ. Deletions cut 0 bases from V and 3 bases from J, with 12 bases between. The DNA for the CDR3 is TGCGCCAGCAGCTTGGGCACCACCCGATACACCGGGGAGCTGTTTTTT. Amino acids: CASSLGTTRYTGELFF.

This chain uses TRBV5-6 with TRBJ2-3; D gene unclear. The CDR3 sequence is 16 residues long. Germline CDR1 is SGHDT and CDR2 is YYEEEE. V gave up 2 bases and J gave up 0 bases, with 13 bases separating them. The CDR3 loop is CASSFASKRSTDTQYF. The DNA of the CDR3 is TGTGCCAGCAGCTTCGCATCTAAACGCAGCACAGATACGCAGTATTTT.

V is TRBV25-1 and J is TRBJ1-5; D gene ambiguous. V gave up 2 bases and J gave up 1 base, with 6 bases separating them. The CDR3 is 14 residues long. The germline V gene has CDR1 MGHDK and CDR2 SYGVNS. Here the CDR3 reads CASSELGSNQPQHF. The DNA for the CDR3 is TGTGCCAGCAGTGAACTAGGAAGCAATCAGCCCCAGCATTTT.

This chain links TRBV29-1 with TRBJ2-7; D could derive from TRBD1 or TRBD2 (5 bases each). CDR1 and CDR2 from the germline V gene are SQVTM and ANQGSEA. V shed 7 bases and J shed 0 bases, with 13 bases lying between them. This CDR3 is 13 amino acids long. The CDR3 region is CSAGTEDSYEQYF. CDR3 coding DNA: TGCAGCGCCGGGACCGAAGACTCCTACGAGCAGTACTTC.

The rearrangement joins TRBV6-1 to TRBJ1-3; D uncertain. Trimming cost V 3 bases and J 1 base, with 7 bases left between them. Germline CDR1 reads MNHNS; CDR2 reads SASEGT. There are 14 residues in the CDR3. CDR3 coding DNA: TGTGCCAGCAGTGATCCGGGATCTGGAAACACCATATATTTT. This encodes CASSDPGSGNTIYF.

The chain recombines TRBV27 with TRBJ1-1; D possibly corresponds to TRBD1 (5 bases). Looked up from germline, CDR1 is MNHEY and CDR2 is SMNVEV (reference sequence). This CDR3 region has 16 residues. Trimming left V 3 bases short and J 4 bases short, with 18 bases between. CDR3 sequence reads: CASSLSQGHWGTEAFF. As DNA, the CDR3 is TGTGCCAGCAGTTTGTCCCAGGGCCATTGGGGCACTGAAGCTTTCTTT.

J is TRBJ2-3 and V is TRBV15; TRBD1 is a possible D gene (5 bases). The CDR3 totals 15 residues. Germline CDR1 LNHNV, CDR2 YYDKDF (reference sequence). The V and J ends lost 0 bases and 0 bases respectively, with 7 bases between them. The CDR3 sequence is CATSRDGASTDTQYF. CDR3 coding DNA: TGTGCCACCAGCAGAGATGGGGCGAGCACAGATACGCAGTATTTT.

The chain joins TRBV29-1 to TRBJ2-5; unclear D gene. The germline V and J ends were trimmed by 4 bases and 0 bases, with 9 bases remaining between them. Looked up from germline, CDR1 is SQVTM and CDR2 is ANQGSEA. The CDR3 is made up of 13 amino acids. This chain's CDR3 is CSVVGANQETQYF. The CDR3 DNA reads TGCAGCGTTGTAGGCGCTAACCAAGAGACCCAGTACTTC.

The gene calls are TRBV5-1 and TRBJ2-5, with 13 bases lining up with TRBD2. With 4 bases clipped from V and 5 bases from J, the junction kept 11 bases outside the gene matches. The CDR3 runs 17 residues. Germline lookup yields CDR1 SGHRS and CDR2 YFSETQ. CDR3 coding DNA: TGCGCCAGCAGCCTTGCGGGACTAGCGGGATTGTTGGAGACCCAGTACTTC. Translating gives CASSLAGLAGLLETQYF.

V and J are TRBV2 and TRBJ2-3; perhaps D is TRBD1 or TRBD2 (5 bases each). The V gene's germline CDR1 is SNHLY and CDR2 FYNNEI. The CDR3 runs 15 residues. Deletions cut 4 bases from V and 2 bases from J, with 13 bases between. The CDR3 region is CASSAGATNTDTQYF. CDR3 DNA: TGTGCCAGCAGTGCCGGGGCTACCAACACAGATACGCAGTATTTT.

This clone was detected a few times. The chain links TRBV27 to TRBJ2-1; D remains ambiguous. This CDR3 is 13 amino acids long. Per the germline V gene, CDR1 is MNHEY and CDR2 is SMNVEV (reference sequence). Trimming removed 3 bases from V and 6 bases from J, with 9 bases in between. The CDR3 loop reads CASSFVSPNEQFF. DNA of the CDR3: TGTGCCAGCAGTTTCGTCTCTCCCAATGAGCAGTTCTTC.

The genes are TRBV4-1 and TRBJ2-5; 13 bases map to TRBD2. The ends lost 3 bases at V and 5 bases at J; junction bases unmatched: 15. Germline V gene lookup returns CDR1 MGHRA and CDR2 YSYEKL. The CDR3 has 19 residues. CDR3 sequence: CASSHGVGTSGIIAETQYF. In DNA form, the CDR3 reads TGCGCCAGCAGCCATGGAGTGGGGACTAGCGGGATCATAGCGGAGACCCAGTACTTC.